The 19 T cell receptor beta chains in this list originate from one sample, sequenced in a study of CD8+CD57+ T cells in acquired aplastic anemia. It was patients with CD8+CD57+ cell expansion by flow cytometry who were chosen for sequencing. The template used for profiling TCR beta VDJ and CDR3 was genomic DNA. TCRdb processed the reads anew with MiXCR; each CDR3 protein has one entry. The sample records 95,000 to 150,000 distinct CDR3 sequences, 50% to 70% being singletons. The specimen was sorted CD4+, CD8+, or CD8+CD57+ T cells (not recorded which) from PBMCs. Every receptor here comes from a human donor with aplastic anemia.

The rearrangement uses TRBV7-9 and TRBJ2-3; D not certain. V gave up 1 base and J gave up 4 bases, with 6 bases separating them. This CDR3 contains 13 residues. The V gene's germline CDR1 is SEHNR and CDR2 FQNEAQ (reference sequence). Here the CDR3 reads CASSLDWSDTQYF. The DNA for the CDR3 is TGTGCCAGCAGCTTAGATTGGTCAGATACGCAGTATTTT.

V is TRBV25-1 and J is TRBJ1-2, with no clear D. The CDR3 extends over 13 amino acids. Germline V gene data show CDR1 as MGHDK and CDR2 as SYGVNS. V lost 6 bases and J 1 base, leaving 9 bases between the germline ends. Written as DNA, the CDR3 is TGTGCCAGCAGCGTAGGGAATAACTATGGCTACACCTTC. Translating gives CASSVGNNYGYTF.

V and J are TRBV24-1 and TRBJ1-1; no clear D gene. This CDR3 has 13 residues. Trimming took 7 bases from V and 3 from J, leaving 11 bases between them. The V gene's germline CDR1 is KGHDR and CDR2 SFDVKD. The CDR3 DNA reads TGTGCCACCAGGAGGAGGGAGGACACTGAAGCTTTCTTT. As protein: CATRRREDTEAFF.

V and J are TRBV5-1 and TRBJ2-3; TRBD2 aligns across 8 bases. The germline V gene has CDR1 SGHRS and CDR2 YFSETQ. The ends lost 5 bases at V and 11 bases at J; junction bases unmatched: 13. The CDR3 contains 14 residues. The CDR3 reads CASSSGITGDEQYF. DNA of the CDR3: TGCGCCAGCAGTAGCGGGATCACCGGCGATGAGCAGTATTTT.

This clonotype occurred many times. This chain uses TRBV19 with TRBJ2-7, with D possibly matching TRBD1 (6 bases). This CDR3 comprises 13 residues. The germline CDR1 and CDR2 sequences are LNHDA and SQIVND (reference sequence). V lost 7 bases to trimming and J lost 3 bases, with 13 bases between them. CDR3: CASTSRDNYEQYF. In nucleotides, the CDR3 is TGTGCCAGTACCTCCCGGGACAACTACGAGCAGTACTTC.

This clonotype was observed a few times. The V and J genes are TRBV10-3 and TRBJ2-7, with D possibly being TRBD1 or TRBD2 (5 bases each). V lost 10 bases and J lost 2, with 12 bases in between. CDR3 size: 12 residues. Germline V CDR1 and CDR2: ENHRY, SYGVKD. The CDR3 nucleotides are TGTGCCAGTGGGGACCAGGCCTACGAGCAGTACTTC. Its translation: CASGDQAYEQYF.

This clonotype was found many times. This chain uses TRBV7-2 with TRBJ1-1; D may be TRBD1 (5 bases). V lost 5 bases to trimming and J lost 4 bases, with 11 bases between them. The CDR3 spans 13 residues. Germline V gene lookup returns CDR1 SGHTA and CDR2 FQGNSA. CDR3 nucleotide sequence: TGTGCCAGCAGCCCGGGGGGGGGCACTGAAGCTTTCTTT. This translates into CASSPGGGTEAFF.

The chain carries TRBV6-1 and TRBJ1-1; D unresolved. Germline V gene data show CDR1 as MNHNS and CDR2 as SASEGT. The CDR3 loop spans 10 amino acids. Trimming removed 6 bases from V and 7 bases from J, with 6 bases in between. The CDR3 sequence: CASRVVEAFF. The CDR3 DNA is TGTGCCAGCAGGGTGGTTGAAGCTTTCTTT.

The chain carries TRBV20-1 and TRBJ2-4; 7 bases are a match to TRBD2. Unmatched junction bases numbered 8, after V lost 6 bases and J lost 9 bases. The germline CDR1 and CDR2 sequences are DFQATT and SNEGSKA (reference sequence). CDR3 size: 12 residues. This chain's CDR3 is CSARATGGIQYF. CDR3 nucleotides: TGCAGTGCAAGGGCCACGGGGGGCATTCAGTACTTC.

V and J are TRBV10-3 and TRBJ2-6; D is possibly TRBD1 (6 bases). V was trimmed by 1 base and J by 1 base, leaving 17 bases between them. Germline-derived CDR1 and CDR2 are ENHRY and SYGVKD. The CDR3 is 19 amino acids. CDR3 DNA sequence: TGTGCCATCAGTGAGTGGAGCCGGGGCAGGGGTTCTGGGGCCAACGTCCTGACTTTC. It codes for CAISEWSRGRGSGANVLTF.

This clonotype appeared many times. The chain recombines TRBV20-1 with TRBJ2-5; 9 nucleotides match TRBD2. The ends lost 2 bases at V and 3 bases at J; junction bases unmatched: 13. The CDR3 is 17 residues long. Germline CDR1 DFQATT, CDR2 SNEGSKA (reference sequence). CDR3 DNA: TGCAGTGCTAGATCCAAACGGGGCGGGAGGGGCGAAGAGACCCAGTACTTC. Translating gives CSARSKRGGRGEETQYF.

The V gene is TRBV25-1, the J gene TRBJ1-3, with 8 bases fitting TRBD1. The CDR3 is made up of 16 amino acids. Germline trimming cut 8 bases from V and 12 bases from J; bases unmatched to any gene: 21. Germline-derived CDR1 and CDR2 are MGHDK and SYGVNS. CDR3 loop: CASALYNRTGLNGIYF. The CDR3 nucleotides are TGTGCCAGCGCGCTGTACAATCGGACAGGGTTAAACGGCATATATTTT.

V gene TRBV29-1 combines with J gene TRBJ2-5, with D uncertain. V lost 8 bases, J lost 3 bases, and 10 bases lay in between. Per the germline V gene, CDR1 is SQVTM and CDR2 is ANQGSEA. The CDR3 covers 11 residues. In DNA form, the CDR3 reads TGCAGCTTGGCGGCAGAAGAGACCCAGTACTTC. Its protein product is CSLAAEETQYF.

V is TRBV15 and J is TRBJ1-4, with D tentatively TRBD1 (6 bases). The V end lost 6 bases, the J end lost 0 bases, and 11 bases lay between the germline ends. CDR1 and CDR2 (germline): LNHNV, YYDKDF (reference sequence). The CDR3 sequence is 15 residues long. The CDR3, as DNA: TGTGCCACCAGAGGGGGGCCAGCAACTAATGAAAAACTGTTTTTT. This encodes CATRGGPATNEKLFF.

This sequence joins TRBV9 and TRBJ2-7, with D maybe TRBD2 (7 bases). Germline V gives CDR1 SGDLS, CDR2 YYNGEE. The CDR3 has 14 amino acids. V was shortened by 0 bases and J by 3 bases, with 10 bases between the two germline ends. This CDR3 is CASSVAGGVYEQYF. CDR3 in DNA: TGTGCCAGCAGCGTAGCGGGGGGCGTCTACGAGCAGTACTTC. Using reference TRBV9 and TRBJ2-7 for the parts outside the CDR3, the full variable domain is DSGVTQTPKHLITATGQRVTLRCSPRSGDLSVYWYQQSLDQGLQFLIQYYNGEERAKGNILERFSAQQFPDLHSELNLSSLELGDSALYFCASSVAGGVYEQYFGPGTRLTVT.

This clonotype was seen many times. This chain links TRBV5-6 with TRBJ1-4; no reliable D call. This CDR3 is built from 14 residues. Trimming shortened V by 4 bases and J by 5 bases, and 12 bases separated the two germline ends. Germline values: CDR1 SGHDT, CDR2 YYEEEE. Written as DNA, the CDR3 is TGTGCCAGCAGCGAGGACCTTCGGAATGAAAAACTGTTTTTT. Its protein product is CASSEDLRNEKLFF.

This chain links TRBV19 with TRBJ2-7; 12 positions match TRBD2. The CDR3 length is 14 residues. CDR1 and CDR2 (germline): LNHDA, SQIVND (reference sequence). V was clipped by 8 bases and J by 4 bases; unmatched bases: 6. This CDR3 is CASSTSGGLYEQYF. In DNA form, the CDR3 reads TGTGCCAGTTCGACTAGCGGGGGACTTTACGAGCAGTACTTC. Full variable domain (outside the CDR3, taken from reference TRBV19 and TRBJ2-7): DGGITQSPKYLFRKEGQNVTLSCEQNLNHDAMYWYRQDPGQGLRLIYYSQIVNDFQKGDIAEGYSVSREKKESFPLTVTSAQKNPTAFYLCASSTSGGLYEQYFGPGTRLTVT.

To note about this clonotype: In this CDR3 the conserved last residue, phenylalanine or tryptophan, is missing, so a read error is likely. No DNA is shown, since the ends of the CDR3 on it are uncertain; the CDR3 is the one TCRdb lists. V usage is TRBV5-1 and J usage is TRBJ2-7; the D segment call TRBD1 is taken from the table without a DNA check. The CDR3 region is 10 residues in length, termini included. Germline values: CDR1 SGHRS, CDR2 YFSETQ. The CDR3 here is CASSLAGRDY.

The gene calls are TRBV11-1 and TRBJ1-1, with TRBD1 matching 7 bases. The CDR3 is 18 residues long. The germline V gene encodes CDR1 SGHAT and CDR2 FQDESV (reference sequence). The V and J ends lost 2 bases and 0 bases, in that order; junction bases with no gene match: 12. As DNA, the CDR3 is TGTGCCAGCAGCTTATTAAGGGGGCGCGATTTGGTGAACACTGAAGCTTTCTTT. Its translation: CASSLLRGRDLVNTEAFF.